This TCR beta chain was sequenced for a study of CD8+ T cells in alopecia areata. Study as a whole: For 6 to 18 months, tofacitinib was taken, and 6 months off drug followed. Regarding the study as a whole: Many expanded lesional clones persisted in scalp and blood during tofacitinib. Tofacitinib significantly lowered scalp clonality and expanded CD8+ clones among the top 100.

Comment on this clone: What it binds is not known.

V lost 0 bases to trimming and J lost 1 base; unmatched junction nucleotides: 4. The CDR3 contains 15 residues. Germline values: CDR1 SQVTM, CDR2 ANQGSEA. The treatment is: oral pan-JAK inhibitor, 5-10 mg twice daily. Patients with alopecia areata provided lesional scalp punch biopsies as well as peripheral blood. The authors extracted RNA and reverse transcribed it into cDNA as the sequencing template. Profiling relied on immunoSEQ multiplex PCR, and the TCRdb table lists in-frame clones only, not all of them. The table has 160,000 or so clones, less than 70% seen once. The rearrangement uses TRBV29-1 and TRBJ2-3; 7 bases align to TRBD2. The source is a human donor with alopecia areata. The sequences come from CD4+ T cells sorted from blood, collected at week 4, from a patient treated with tofacitinib. In DNA form, the CDR3 reads TGCAGCGTTGAAGAAGCGGGGTCTGGCACAGATACGCAGTATTTT. Translation gives CSVEEAGSGTDTQYF.